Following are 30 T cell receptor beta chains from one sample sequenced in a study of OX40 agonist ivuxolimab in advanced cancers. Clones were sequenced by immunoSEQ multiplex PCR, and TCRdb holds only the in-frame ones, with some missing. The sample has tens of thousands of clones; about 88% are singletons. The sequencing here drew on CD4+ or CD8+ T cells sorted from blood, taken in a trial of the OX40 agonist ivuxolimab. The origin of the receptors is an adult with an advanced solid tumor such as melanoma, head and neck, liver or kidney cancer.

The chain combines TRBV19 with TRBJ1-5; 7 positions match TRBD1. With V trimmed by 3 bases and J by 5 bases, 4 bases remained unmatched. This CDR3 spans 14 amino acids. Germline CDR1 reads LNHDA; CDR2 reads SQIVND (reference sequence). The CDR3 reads CASSIGQEDQPQHF. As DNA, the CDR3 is TGTGCCAGTAGTATTGGACAGGAGGATCAGCCCCAGCATTTT.

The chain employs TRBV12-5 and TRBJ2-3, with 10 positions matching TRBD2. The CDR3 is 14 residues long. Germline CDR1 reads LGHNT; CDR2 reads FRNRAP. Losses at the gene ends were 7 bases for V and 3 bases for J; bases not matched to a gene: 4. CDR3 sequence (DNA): TGTGCTAGTGTTCTGACTAGCGGGACAGATACGCAGTATTTT. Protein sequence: CASVLTSGTDTQYF.

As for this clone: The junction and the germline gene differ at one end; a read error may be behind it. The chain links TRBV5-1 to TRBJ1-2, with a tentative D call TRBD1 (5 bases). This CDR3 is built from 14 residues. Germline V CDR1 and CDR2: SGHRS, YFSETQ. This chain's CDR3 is CASGFREREDGYTF. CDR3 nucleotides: TGCGCCAGCGGCTTCAGGGAGAGGGAGGATGGCTACACCTTC.

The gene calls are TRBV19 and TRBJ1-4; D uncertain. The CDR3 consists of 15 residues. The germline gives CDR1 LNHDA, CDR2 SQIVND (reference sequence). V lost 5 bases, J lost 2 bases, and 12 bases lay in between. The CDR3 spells CASSSTGGTNEKLFF. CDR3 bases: TGTGCCAGTAGTTCCACGGGAGGGACTAATGAAAAACTGTTTTTT.

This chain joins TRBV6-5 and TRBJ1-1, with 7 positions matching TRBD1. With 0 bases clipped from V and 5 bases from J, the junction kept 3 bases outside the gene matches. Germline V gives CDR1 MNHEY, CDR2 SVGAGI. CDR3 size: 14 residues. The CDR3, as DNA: TGTGCCAGCAGTTACTCACAGGGGATGACTGAAGCTTTCTTT. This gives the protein CASSYSQGMTEAFF.

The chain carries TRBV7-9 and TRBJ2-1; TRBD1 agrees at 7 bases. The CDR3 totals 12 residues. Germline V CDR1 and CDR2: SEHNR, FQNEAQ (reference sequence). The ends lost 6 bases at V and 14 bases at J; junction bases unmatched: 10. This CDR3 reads CASRTQGVGEFF. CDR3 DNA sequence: TGTGCCAGCAGAACTCAGGGGGTCGGTGAGTTCTTC.

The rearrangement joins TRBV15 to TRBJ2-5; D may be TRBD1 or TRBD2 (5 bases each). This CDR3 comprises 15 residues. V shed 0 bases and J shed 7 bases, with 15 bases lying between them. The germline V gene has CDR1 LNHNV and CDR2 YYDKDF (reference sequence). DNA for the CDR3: TGTGCCACCAGCAGAGATCGGGGCGAACTCGCGACCCAGTACTTC. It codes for CATSRDRGELATQYF.

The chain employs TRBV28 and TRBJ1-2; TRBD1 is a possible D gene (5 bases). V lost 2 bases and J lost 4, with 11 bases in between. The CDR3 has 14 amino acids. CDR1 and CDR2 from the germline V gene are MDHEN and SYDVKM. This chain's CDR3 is CASSLVEGPYGYTF. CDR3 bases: TGTGCCAGCAGTTTAGTGGAGGGGCCCTATGGCTACACCTTC.

Written as DNA, the CDR3 is TGCGCCAGCAGCCCGCTAGGACAGGGGGAAGAGACCCAGTACTTC. It yields the protein CASSPLGQGEETQYF. V is TRBV4-1 and J is TRBJ2-5, with 10 bases fitting TRBD1. In germline, CDR1 is MGHRA, CDR2 YSYEKL. The CDR3 length is 15 residues. V trimming: 4 bases; J trimming: 3 bases; junction bases outside the gene matches: 5.

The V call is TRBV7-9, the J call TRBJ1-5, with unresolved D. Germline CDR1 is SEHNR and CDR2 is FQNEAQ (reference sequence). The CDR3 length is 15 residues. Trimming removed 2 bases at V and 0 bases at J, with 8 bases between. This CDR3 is CASSLRGDSNQPQHF. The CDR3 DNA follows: TGTGCCAGCAGCTTACGGGGTGATAGCAATCAGCCCCAGCATTTT.

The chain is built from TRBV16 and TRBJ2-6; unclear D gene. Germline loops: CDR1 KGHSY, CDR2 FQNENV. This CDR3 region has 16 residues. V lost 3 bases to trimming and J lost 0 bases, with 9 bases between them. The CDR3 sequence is CASSHSSTSGANVLTF. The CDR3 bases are TGTGCCAGCAGCCATAGCAGTACCTCTGGGGCCAACGTCCTGACTTTC.

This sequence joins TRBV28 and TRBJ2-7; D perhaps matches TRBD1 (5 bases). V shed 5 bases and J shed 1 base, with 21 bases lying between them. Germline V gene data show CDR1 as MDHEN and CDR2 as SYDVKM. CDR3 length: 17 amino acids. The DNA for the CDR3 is TGTGCCAGCAGTGTCCCTGCAGGGTTAATCGTTTCCTACGAGCAGTACTTC. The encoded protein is CASSVPAGLIVSYEQYF.

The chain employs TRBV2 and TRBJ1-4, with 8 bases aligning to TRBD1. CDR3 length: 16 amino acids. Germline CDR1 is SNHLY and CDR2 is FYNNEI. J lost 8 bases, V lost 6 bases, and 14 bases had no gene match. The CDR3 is CASRRRRGQGVEKLFF. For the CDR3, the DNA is TGTGCCAGCAGACGTAGAAGAGGACAGGGAGTGGAAAAACTGTTTTTT. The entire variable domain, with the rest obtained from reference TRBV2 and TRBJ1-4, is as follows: EPEVTQTPSHQVTQMGQEVILRCVPISNHLYFYWYRQILGQKVEFLVSFYNNEISEKSEIFDDQFSVERPDGSNFTLKIRSTKLEDSAMYFCASRRRRGQGVEKLFFGSGTQLSVL.

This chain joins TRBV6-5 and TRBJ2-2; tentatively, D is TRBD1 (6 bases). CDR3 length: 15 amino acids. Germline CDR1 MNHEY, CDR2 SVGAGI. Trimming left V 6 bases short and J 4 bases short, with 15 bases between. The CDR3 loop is CASSYPEGGTGELFF. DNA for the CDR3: TGTGCCAGCAGCTACCCAGAAGGGGGCACCGGGGAGCTGTTTTTT.

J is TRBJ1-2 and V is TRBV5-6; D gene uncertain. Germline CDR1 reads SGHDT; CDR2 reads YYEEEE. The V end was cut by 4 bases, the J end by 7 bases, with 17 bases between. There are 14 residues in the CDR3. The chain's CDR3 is CASSPDVPGSGYTF. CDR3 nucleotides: TGTGCCAGCAGCCCCGACGTCCCCGGGAGTGGCTACACCTTC.

The DNA for the CDR3 is TGTGCCAGCAGTGACGGTGACAGCGAGCCTTATGGCTACACCTTC. It translates to CASSDGDSEPYGYTF. The V call is TRBV6-4, the J call TRBJ1-2, with D possibly TRBD1 on 5 matching bases. The length of the CDR3 is 15 residues. Looked up from germline, CDR1 is MRHNA and CDR2 is SNTAGT. Trimming pared 2 bases from V and 5 bases from J, leaving 15 bases between.

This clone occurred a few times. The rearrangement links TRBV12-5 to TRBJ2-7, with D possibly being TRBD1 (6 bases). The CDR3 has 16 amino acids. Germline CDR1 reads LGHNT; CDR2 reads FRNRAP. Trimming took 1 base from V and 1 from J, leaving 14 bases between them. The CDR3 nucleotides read TGTGCTAGTGGTTTGGGGGGTTCACAGGGATCCTACGAGCAGTACTTC. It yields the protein CASGLGGSQGSYEQYF.

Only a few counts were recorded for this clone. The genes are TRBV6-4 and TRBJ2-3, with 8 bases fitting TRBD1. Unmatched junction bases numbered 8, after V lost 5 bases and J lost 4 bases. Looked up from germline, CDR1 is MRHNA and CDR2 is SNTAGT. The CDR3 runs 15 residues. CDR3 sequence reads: CASSPRGLGADTQYF. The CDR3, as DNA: TGTGCCAGCAGTCCCAGGGGGCTTGGGGCAGATACGCAGTATTTT.

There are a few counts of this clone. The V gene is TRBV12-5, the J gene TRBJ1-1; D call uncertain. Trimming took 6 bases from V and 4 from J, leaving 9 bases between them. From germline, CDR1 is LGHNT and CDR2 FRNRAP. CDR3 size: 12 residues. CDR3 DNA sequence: TGTGCTAGTGGCCTCACGAGCACTGAAGCTTTCTTT. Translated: CASGLTSTEAFF.

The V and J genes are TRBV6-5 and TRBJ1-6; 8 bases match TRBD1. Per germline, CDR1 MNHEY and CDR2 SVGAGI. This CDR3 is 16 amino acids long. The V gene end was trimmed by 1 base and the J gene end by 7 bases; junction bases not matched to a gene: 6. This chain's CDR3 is CASSYLQGALNSPLHF. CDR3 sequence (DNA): TGTGCCAGCAGTTACTTGCAGGGGGCTTTGAATTCACCCCTCCACTTT.

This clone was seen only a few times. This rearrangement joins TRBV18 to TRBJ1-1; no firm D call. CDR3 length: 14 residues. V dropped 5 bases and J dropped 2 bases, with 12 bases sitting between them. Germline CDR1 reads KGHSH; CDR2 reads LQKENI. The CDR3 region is CASSREHANTEAFF. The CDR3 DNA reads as TGTGCCAGCTCAAGAGAGCACGCAAACACTGAAGCTTTCTTT.

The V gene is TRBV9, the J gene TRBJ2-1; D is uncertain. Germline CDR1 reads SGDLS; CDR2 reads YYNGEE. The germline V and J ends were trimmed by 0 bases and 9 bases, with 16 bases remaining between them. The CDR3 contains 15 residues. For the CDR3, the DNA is TGTGCCAGCAGCGTAGGATACCCCCCGACGGGTGAGCAGTTCTTC. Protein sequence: CASSVGYPPTGEQFF.

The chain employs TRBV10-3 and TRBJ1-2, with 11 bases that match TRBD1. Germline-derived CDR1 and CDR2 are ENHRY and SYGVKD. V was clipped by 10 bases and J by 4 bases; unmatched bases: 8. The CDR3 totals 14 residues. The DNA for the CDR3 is TGTGCCACACTTCGGACAGGGGGCGGCTATGGCTACACCTTC. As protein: CATLRTGGGYGYTF.

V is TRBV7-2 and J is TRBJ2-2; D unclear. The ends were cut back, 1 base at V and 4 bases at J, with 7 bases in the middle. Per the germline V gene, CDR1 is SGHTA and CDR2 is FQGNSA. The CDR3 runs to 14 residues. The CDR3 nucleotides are TGTGCCAGCAGCTTAGTTCAGAGCACCGGGGAGCTGTTTTTT. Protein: CASSLVQSTGELFF.

In DNA, the CDR3 is TGTGCCAGCAGCCAAGGCGGCAGGGCGGCTGGCTACACCTTC. This gives the protein CASSQGGRAAGYTF. This chain connects TRBV14 to TRBJ1-2, with a tentative D call TRBD1 (5 bases). The V end lost 1 base, the J end lost 7 bases, and 13 bases lay between the germline ends. The germline CDR1 and CDR2 sequences are SGHDN and FVKESK. The CDR3 runs 14 residues.

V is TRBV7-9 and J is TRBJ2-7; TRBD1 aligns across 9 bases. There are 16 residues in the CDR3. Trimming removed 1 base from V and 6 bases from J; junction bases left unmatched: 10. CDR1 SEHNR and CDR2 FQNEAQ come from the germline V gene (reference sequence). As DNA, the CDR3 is TGTGCCAGCAGCTTAGACCCGGGACAGGGTCTCGTCGAGCAGTACTTC. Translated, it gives CASSLDPGQGLVEQYF.

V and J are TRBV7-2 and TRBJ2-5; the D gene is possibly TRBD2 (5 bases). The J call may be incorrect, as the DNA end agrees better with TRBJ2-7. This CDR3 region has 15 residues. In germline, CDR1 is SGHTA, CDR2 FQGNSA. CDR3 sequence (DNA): TGTGCCAGCAGCTTAGAGAAGGCGGACTGGCACGAGCAGTACTTC. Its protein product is CASSLEKADWHEQYF.

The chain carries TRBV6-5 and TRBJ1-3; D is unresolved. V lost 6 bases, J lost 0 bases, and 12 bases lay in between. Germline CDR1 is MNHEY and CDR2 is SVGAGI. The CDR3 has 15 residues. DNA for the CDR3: TGTGCCAGCAGACGACTTTTCGACTCTGGAAACACCATATATTTT. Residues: CASRRLFDSGNTIYF.

The CDR3 spells CATSRGWQYSLVDEQFF. CDR3 nucleotides: TGTGCCACCAGCAGAGGGTGGCAGTATAGTCTTGTGGATGAGCAGTTCTTC. This chain connects TRBV15 to TRBJ2-1; D not resolved. Looked up from germline, CDR1 is LNHNV and CDR2 is YYDKDF (reference sequence). The CDR3 is 17 amino acids. V lost 1 base and J 8 bases, leaving 21 bases between the germline ends.

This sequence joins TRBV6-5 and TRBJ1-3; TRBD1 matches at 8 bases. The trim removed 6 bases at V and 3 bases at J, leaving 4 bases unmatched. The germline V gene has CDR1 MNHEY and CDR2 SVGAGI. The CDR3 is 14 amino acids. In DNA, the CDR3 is TGTGCCAGCAGCAACGACAGGGGTGGAAACACCATATATTTT. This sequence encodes CASSNDRGGNTIYF.